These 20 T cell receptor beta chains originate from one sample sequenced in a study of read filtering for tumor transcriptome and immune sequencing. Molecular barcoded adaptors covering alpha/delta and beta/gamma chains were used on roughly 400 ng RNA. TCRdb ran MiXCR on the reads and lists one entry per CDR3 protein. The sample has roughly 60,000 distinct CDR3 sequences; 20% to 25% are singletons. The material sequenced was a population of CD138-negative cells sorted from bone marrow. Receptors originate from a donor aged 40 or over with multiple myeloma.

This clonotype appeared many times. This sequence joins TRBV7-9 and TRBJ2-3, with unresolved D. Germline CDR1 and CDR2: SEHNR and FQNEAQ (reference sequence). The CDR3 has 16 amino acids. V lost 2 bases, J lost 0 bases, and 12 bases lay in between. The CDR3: CASSLKQGSSTDTQYF. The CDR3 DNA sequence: TGTGCCAGCAGCTTAAAACAAGGATCTAGCACAGATACGCAGTATTTT.

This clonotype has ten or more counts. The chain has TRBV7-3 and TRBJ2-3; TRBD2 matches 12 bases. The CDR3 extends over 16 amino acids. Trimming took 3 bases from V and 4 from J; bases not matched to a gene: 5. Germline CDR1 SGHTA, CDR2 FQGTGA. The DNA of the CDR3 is TGTGCCAGCAGCTTGCTAGCGGGAGGGACCCCAGATACGCAGTATTTT. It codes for CASSLLAGGTPDTQYF.

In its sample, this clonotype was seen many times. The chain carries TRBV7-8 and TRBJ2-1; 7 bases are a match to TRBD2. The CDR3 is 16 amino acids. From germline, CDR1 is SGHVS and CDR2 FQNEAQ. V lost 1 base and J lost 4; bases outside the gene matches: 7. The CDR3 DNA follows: TGTGCCAGCAGCTTAGAGCGGGAAAGGAATTACAATGAGCAGTTCTTC. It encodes CASSLERERNYNEQFF. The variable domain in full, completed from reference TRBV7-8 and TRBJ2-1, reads GAGVSQSPRYKVAKRGQDVALRCDPISGHVSLFWYQQALGQGPEFLTYFQNEAQLDKSGLPSDRFFAERPEGSVSTLKIQRTQQEDSAVYLCASSLERERNYNEQFFGPGTRLTVL.

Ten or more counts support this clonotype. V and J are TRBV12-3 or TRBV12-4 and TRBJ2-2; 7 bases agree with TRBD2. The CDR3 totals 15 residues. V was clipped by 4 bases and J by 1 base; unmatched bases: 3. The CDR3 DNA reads TGTGCCAGCAGTTACGGCGGGGGGAACACCGGGGAGCTGTTTTTT. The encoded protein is CASSYGGGNTGELFF.

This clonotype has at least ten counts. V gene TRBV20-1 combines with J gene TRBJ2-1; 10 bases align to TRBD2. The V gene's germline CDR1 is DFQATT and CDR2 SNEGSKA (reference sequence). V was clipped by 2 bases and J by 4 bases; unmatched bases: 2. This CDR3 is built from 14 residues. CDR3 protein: CSARSGGAYNEQFF. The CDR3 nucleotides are TGCAGTGCTAGAAGCGGGGGGGCGTACAATGAGCAGTTCTTC.

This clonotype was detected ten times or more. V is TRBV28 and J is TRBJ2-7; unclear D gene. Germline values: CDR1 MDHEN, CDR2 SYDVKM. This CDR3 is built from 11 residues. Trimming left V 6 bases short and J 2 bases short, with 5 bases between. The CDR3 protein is CASRSTYEQYF. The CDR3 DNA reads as TGTGCCAGCAGGTCCACCTACGAGCAGTACTTC.

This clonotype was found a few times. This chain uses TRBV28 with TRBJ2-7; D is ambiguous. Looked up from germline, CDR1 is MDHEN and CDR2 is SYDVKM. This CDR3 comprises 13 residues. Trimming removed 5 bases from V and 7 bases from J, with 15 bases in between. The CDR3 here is CASSPTRYWEQYF. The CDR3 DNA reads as TGTGCCAGCAGTCCGACCCGGTATTGGGAGCAGTACTTC.

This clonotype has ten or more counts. CDR3 bases: TGCAGTGCTAGAGGGGTCCGGGACAGCCAAGATACGCAGTATTTT. This gives the protein CSARGVRDSQDTQYF. The V call is TRBV20-1, the J call TRBJ2-3, with 7 bases identical to TRBD1. CDR3 length: 15 amino acids. Unmatched junction bases numbered 9, after V lost 1 base and J lost 5 bases. Germline CDR1 is DFQATT and CDR2 is SNEGSKA (reference sequence).

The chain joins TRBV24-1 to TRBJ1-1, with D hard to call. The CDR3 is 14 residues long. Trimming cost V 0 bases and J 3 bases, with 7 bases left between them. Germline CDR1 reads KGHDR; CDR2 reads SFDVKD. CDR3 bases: TGTGCCACCAGTGATTTGTGGCGGTACACTGAAGCTTTCTTT. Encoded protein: CATSDLWRYTEAFF.

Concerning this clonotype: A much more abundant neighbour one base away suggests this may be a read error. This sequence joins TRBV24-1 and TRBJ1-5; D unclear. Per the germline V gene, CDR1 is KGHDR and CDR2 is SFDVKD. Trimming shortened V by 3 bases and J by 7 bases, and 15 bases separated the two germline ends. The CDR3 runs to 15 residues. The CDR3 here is CATSDDRGERQPQHF. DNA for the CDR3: TGTGCCACCAGTGATGACCGGGGTGAGCGACAGCCCCAGCATTTT.

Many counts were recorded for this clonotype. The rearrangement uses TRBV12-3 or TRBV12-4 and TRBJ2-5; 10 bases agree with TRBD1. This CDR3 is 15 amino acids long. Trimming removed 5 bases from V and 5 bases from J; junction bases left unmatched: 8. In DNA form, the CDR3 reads TGTGCCAGCAGTCTGGACAGGGGGAGCTGGGAGACCCAGTACTTC. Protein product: CASSLDRGSWETQYF.

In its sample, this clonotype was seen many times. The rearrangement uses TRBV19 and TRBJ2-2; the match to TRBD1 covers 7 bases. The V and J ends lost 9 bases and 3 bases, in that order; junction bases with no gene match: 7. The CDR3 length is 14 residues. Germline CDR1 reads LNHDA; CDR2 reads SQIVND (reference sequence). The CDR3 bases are TGTGCCAGCAGACAGGGCAGAGACACCGGGGAGCTGTTTTTT. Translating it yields CASRQGRDTGELFF.

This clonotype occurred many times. The CDR3 spells CASSVGGTTDNEQFF. CDR3 in DNA: TGTGCCAGCAGCGTAGGAGGGACTACAGACAATGAGCAGTTCTTC. The V gene is TRBV9, the J gene TRBJ2-1; the match to TRBD2 covers 7 bases. Germline assignment: CDR1 SGDLS and CDR2 YYNGEE. V was pared by 0 bases and J by 5 bases, with 5 bases of the junction left unmatched. The CDR3 loop spans 15 amino acids.

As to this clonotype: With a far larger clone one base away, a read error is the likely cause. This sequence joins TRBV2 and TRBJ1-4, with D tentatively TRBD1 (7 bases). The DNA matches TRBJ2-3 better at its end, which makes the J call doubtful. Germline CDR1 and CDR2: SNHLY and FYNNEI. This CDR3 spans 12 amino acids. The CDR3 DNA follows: TGTGCCAGCGGCGGGGACAGAAATACGCAGTATTTT. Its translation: CASGGDRNTQYF.

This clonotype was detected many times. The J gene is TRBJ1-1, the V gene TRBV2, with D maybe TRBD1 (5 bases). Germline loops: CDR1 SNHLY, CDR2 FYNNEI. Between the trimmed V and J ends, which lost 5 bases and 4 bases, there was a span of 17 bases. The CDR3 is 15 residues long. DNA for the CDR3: TGTGCCAGCAGTCGTATGGGTCTTGGGGGCACTGAAGCTTTCTTT. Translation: CASSRMGLGGTEAFF.

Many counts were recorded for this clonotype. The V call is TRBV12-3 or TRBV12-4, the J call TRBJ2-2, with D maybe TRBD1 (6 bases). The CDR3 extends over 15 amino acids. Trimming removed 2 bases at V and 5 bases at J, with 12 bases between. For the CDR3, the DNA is TGTGCCAGCAGTTTACTGGGGGCGCGAACCGGGGAGCTGTTTTTT. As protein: CASSLLGARTGELFF.

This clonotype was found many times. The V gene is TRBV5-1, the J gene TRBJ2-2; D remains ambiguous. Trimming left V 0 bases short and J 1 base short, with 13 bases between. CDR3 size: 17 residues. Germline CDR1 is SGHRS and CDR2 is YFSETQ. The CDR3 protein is CASSLAVRQMNTGELFF. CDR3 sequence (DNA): TGCGCCAGCAGCTTGGCAGTCCGACAAATGAACACCGGGGAGCTGTTTTTT.

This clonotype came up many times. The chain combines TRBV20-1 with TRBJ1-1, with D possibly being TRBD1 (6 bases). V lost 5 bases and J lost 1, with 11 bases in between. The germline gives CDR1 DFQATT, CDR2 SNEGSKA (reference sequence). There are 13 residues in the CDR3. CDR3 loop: CSAPGQTNTEAFF. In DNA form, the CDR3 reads TGCAGTGCTCCTGGACAGACGAACACTGAAGCTTTCTTT.

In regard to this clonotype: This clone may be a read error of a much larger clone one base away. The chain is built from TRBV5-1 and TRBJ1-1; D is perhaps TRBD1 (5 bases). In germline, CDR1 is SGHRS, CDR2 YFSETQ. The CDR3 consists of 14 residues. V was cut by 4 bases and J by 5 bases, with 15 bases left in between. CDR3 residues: CASSLGTEATEAFF. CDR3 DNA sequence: TGCGCCAGCAGCCTAGGGACGGAGGCGACTGAAGCTTTCTTT.

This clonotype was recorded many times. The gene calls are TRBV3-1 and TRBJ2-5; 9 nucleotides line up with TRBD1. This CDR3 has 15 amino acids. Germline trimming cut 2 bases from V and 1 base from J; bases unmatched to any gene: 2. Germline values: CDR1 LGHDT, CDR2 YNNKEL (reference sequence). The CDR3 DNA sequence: TGTGCCAGCAGCCAACCGACAGGGGGCCAAGAGACCCAGTACTTC. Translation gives CASSQPTGGQETQYF.